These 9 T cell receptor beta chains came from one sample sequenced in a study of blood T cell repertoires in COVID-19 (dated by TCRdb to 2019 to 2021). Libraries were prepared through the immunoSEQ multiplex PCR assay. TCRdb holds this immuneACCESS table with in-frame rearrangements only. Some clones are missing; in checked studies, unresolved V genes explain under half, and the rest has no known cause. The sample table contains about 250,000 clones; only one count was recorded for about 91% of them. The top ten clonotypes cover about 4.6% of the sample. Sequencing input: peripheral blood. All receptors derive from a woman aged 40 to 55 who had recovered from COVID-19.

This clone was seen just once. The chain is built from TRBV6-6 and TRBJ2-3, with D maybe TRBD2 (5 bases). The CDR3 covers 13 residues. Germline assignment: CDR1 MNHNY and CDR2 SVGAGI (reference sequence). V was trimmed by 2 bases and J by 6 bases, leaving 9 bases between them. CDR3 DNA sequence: TGTGCCAGCAGTTACGCCCCGGGGGATACGCAGTATTTT. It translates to CASSYAPGDTQYF.

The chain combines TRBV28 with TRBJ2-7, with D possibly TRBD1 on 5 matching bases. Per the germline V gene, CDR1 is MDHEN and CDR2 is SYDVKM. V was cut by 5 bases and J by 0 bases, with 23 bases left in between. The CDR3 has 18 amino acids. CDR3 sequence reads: CASSPPALLGHFSYEQYF. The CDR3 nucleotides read TGTGCCAGCAGTCCTCCCGCCCTCCTTGGACATTTCTCCTACGAGCAGTACTTC.

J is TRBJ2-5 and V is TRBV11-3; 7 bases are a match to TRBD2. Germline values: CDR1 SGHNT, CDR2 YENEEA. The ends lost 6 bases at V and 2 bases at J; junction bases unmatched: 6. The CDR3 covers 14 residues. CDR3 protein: CASSRAGVQETQYF. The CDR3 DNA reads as TGTGCCAGCAGTCGCGCGGGGGTACAAGAGACCCAGTACTTC.

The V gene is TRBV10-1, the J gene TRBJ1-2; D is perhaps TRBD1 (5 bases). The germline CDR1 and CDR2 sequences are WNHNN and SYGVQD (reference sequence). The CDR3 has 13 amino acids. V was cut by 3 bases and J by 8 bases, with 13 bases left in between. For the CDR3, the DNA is TGCGCCAGCAGTGATGCAAGTGGGGCAGGCTACACCTTC. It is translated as CASSDASGAGYTF.

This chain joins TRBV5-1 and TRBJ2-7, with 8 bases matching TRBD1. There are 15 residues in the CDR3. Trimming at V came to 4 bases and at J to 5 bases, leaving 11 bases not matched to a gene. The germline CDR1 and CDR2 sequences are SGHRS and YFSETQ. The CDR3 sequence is CASSPGQGLVHEQYV. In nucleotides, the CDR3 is TGCGCCAGCAGCCCAGGACAGGGATTGGTGCACGAGCAGTACGTC.

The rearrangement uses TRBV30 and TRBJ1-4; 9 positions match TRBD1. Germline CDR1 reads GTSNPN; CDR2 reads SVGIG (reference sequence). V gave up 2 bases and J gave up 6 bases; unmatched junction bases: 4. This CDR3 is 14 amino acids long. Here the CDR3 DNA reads TGTGCCTGGAGTCTCGGACAGGGGTATGAAAAACTGTTTTTT. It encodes CAWSLGQGYEKLFF.

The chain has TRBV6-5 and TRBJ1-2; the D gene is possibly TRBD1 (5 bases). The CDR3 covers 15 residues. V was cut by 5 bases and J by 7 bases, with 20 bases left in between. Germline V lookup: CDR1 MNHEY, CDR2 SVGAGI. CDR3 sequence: CASSPSLAGTAGYTF. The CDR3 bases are TGTGCCAGCAGTCCCTCTTTGGCAGGGACTGCTGGCTACACCTTC.

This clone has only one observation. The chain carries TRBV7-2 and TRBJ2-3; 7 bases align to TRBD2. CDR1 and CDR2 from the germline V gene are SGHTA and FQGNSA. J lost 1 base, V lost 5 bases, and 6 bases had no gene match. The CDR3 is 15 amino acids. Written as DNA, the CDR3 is TGTGCCAGCAGCACCAGGACTAGTGGCACAGATACGCAGTATTTT. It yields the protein CASSTRTSGTDTQYF.

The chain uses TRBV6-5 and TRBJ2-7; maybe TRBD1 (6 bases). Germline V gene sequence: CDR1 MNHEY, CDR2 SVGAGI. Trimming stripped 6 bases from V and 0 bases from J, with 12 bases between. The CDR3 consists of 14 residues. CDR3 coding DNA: TGTGCCAGCAGCACCGGGACATCCTCCTACGAGCAGTACTTC. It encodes CASSTGTSSYEQYF.